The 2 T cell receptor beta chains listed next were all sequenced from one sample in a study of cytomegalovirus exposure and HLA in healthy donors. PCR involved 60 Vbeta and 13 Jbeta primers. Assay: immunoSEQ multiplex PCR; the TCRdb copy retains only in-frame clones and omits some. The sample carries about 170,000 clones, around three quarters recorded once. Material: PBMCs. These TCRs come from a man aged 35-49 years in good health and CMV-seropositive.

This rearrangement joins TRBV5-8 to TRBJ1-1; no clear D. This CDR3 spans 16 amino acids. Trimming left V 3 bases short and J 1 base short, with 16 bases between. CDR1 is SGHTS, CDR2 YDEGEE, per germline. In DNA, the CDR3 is TGTGCCAGCAGCTCCAACCGTCACGTCAGGAACACTGAAGCTTTCTTT. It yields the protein CASSSNRHVRNTEAFF.

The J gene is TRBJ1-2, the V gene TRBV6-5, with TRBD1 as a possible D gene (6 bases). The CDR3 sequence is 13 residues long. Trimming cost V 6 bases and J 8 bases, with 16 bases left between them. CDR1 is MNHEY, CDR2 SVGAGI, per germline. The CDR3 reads CASSRQESNGYTF. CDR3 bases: TGTGCCAGCAGCCGACAGGAATCCAACGGCTACACCTTC.